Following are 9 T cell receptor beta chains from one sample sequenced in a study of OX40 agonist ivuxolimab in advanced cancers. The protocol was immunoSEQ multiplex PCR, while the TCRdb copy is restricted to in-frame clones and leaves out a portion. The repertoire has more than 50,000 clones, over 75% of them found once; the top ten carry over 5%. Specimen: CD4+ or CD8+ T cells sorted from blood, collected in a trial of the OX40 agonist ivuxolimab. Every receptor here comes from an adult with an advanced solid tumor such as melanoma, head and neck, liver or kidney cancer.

CDR3: CASSQTGGGSPLHF. The CDR3, as DNA: TGTGCCAGCAGCCAAACAGGGGGCGGATCACCCCTCCACTTT. The V call is TRBV4-2, the J call TRBJ1-6; 9 positions agree with TRBD1. CDR3 length: 14 residues. The germline gives CDR1 LGHNA, CDR2 YNFKEQ. After removal of 2 bases from V and 10 bases from J, the junction contained 3 bases not matched to a gene.

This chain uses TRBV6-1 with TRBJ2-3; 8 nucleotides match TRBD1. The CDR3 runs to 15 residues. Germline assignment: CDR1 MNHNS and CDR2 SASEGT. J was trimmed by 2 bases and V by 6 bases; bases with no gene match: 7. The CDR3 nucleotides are TGTGCCAGCAGGTCCGGGACAGGACCCACAGATACGCAGTATTTT. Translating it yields CASRSGTGPTDTQYF.

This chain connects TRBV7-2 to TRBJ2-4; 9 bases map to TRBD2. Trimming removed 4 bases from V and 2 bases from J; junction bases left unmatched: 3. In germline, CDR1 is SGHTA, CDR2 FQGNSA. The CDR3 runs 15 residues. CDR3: CASSYLAGTKNIQYF. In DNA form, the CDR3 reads TGTGCCAGCAGCTATCTAGCGGGGACCAAAAACATTCAGTACTTC.

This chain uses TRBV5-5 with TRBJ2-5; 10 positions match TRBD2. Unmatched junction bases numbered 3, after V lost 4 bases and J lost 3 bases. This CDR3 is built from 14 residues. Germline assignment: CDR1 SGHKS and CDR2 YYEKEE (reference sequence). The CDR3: CASSPSGREETQYF. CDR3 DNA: TGTGCCAGCAGCCCAAGCGGGAGGGAAGAGACCCAGTACTTC.

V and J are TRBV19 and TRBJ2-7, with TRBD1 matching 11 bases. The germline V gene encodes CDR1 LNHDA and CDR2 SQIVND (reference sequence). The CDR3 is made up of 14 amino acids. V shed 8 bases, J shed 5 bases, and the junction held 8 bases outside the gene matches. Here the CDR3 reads CASQPPGQGDEQYF. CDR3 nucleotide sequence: TGTGCCAGTCAGCCCCCGGGACAGGGGGACGAGCAGTACTTC. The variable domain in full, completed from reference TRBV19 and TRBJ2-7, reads DGGITQSPKYLFRKEGQNVTLSCEQNLNHDAMYWYRQDPGQGLRLIYYSQIVNDFQKGDIAEGYSVSREKKESFPLTVTSAQKNPTAFYLCASQPPGQGDEQYFGPGTRLTVT.

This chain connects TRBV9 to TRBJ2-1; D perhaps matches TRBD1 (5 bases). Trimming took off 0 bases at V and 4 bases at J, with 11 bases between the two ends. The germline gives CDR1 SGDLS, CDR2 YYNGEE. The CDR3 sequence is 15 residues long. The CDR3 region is CASSVATGDYNEQFF. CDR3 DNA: TGTGCCAGCAGCGTAGCTACAGGAGATTACAATGAGCAGTTCTTC.

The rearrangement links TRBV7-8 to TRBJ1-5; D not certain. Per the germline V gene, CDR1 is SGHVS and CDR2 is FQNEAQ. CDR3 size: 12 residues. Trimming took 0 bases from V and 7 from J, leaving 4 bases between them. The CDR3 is CASSLAGQPQHF. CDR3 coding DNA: TGTGCCAGCAGCTTAGCCGGGCAGCCCCAGCATTTT.

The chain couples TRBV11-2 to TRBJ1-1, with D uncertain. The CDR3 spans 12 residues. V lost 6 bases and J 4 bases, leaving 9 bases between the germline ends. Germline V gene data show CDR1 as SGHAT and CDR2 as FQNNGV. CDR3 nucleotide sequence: TGTGCCAGCAGTCGAGGCAGCACTGAAGCTTTCTTT. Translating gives CASSRGSTEAFF.

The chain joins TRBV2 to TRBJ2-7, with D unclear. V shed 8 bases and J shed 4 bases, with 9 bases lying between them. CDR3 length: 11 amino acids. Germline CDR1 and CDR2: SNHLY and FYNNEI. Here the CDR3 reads CASQENYEQYF. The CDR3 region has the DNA TGTGCCAGCCAGGAGAATTACGAGCAGTACTTC.